The 14 T cell receptor beta chains in this list originate from one sample, sequenced in a study of T cell repertoires in cytomegalovirus infection. Each CDR3 protein is one row after TCRdb ran MiXCR on the reads. In the table there are 200,000 to 300,000 distinct CDR3 sequences, approximately 7% of which are singletons. The sample was PBMCs. The receptors stem from a human donor in good health (CMV status not recorded). Some clones in this sample may be carry-over from other donors' samples.

This clonotype was counted many times. V and J are TRBV4-3 and TRBJ2-2, with 9 bases that match TRBD2. The CDR3 extends over 18 amino acids. Losses at the gene ends were 0 bases for V and 1 base for J; bases not matched to a gene: 6. From germline, CDR1 is LGHNA and CDR2 YSLEER. CDR3 in amino acids: CASSQDLWRGGNTGELFF. CDR3 in DNA: TGCGCCAGCAGCCAAGATTTGTGGCGGGGGGGGAACACCGGGGAGCTGTTTTTT.

At least ten counts were recorded for this clonotype. V is TRBV14 and J is TRBJ2-5, with D possibly matching TRBD2 (6 bases). V lost 4 bases and J 7 bases, leaving 16 bases between the germline ends. The CDR3 runs to 14 residues. Germline CDR1 SGHDN, CDR2 FVKESK. The DNA of the CDR3 is TGTGCCAGCAGCCCATCCTTAAAAGCGGGGACCCAGTACTTC. Translated, it gives CASSPSLKAGTQYF.

This clonotype has a handful of counts. This rearrangement joins TRBV7-9 to TRBJ2-7; D remains unclear. V was clipped by 1 base and J by 4 bases, with 11 bases between them. Germline CDR1 is SEHNR and CDR2 is FQNEAQ (reference sequence). There are 14 residues in the CDR3. The CDR3 DNA sequence: TGTGCCAGCAGCTTAGTTGGAAACTCTTACGAGCAGTACTTC. Translation: CASSLVGNSYEQYF.

This clonotype was recorded at least ten times. The chain employs TRBV4-1 and TRBJ1-6; D gene uncertain. V was pared by 0 bases and J by 3 bases, with 6 bases between. The CDR3 spans 15 residues. Germline lookup yields CDR1 MGHRA and CDR2 YSYEKL. The CDR3 nucleotides are TGCGCCAGCAGCCAAGAAAGGGACTATAATTCACCCCTCCACTTT. It encodes CASSQERDYNSPLHF.

This clonotype was counted at least ten times. The V call is TRBV2, the J call TRBJ1-2; D is uncertain. Germline V gives CDR1 SNHLY, CDR2 FYNNEI. CDR3 length equals 13 residues. Deletions cut 2 bases from V and 0 bases from J, with 4 bases between. The CDR3 DNA reads as TGTGCCAGCAGTGAACTGGCTAACTATGGCTACACCTTC. It yields the protein CASSELANYGYTF. Variable domain in full (rest from reference TRBV2 and TRBJ1-2): EPEVTQTPSHQVTQMGQEVILRCVPISNHLYFYWYRQILGQKVEFLVSFYNNEISEKSEIFDDQFSVERPDGSNFTLKIRSTKLEDSAMYFCASSELANYGYTFGSGTRLTVV.

In this sample, this clonotype turned up a few times. The chain combines TRBV10-1 with TRBJ2-3; D could derive from TRBD1 or TRBD2 (7 bases each). This CDR3 is 21 amino acids long. Per the germline V gene, CDR1 is WNHNN and CDR2 is SYGVQD (reference sequence). The V and J ends lost 0 bases and 0 bases respectively, with 25 bases between them. The CDR3 sequence: CASSESAGRGRLASSTDTQYF. DNA of the CDR3: TGCGCCAGCAGTGAGTCAGCTGGGAGGGGGCGATTGGCCTCTAGCACAGATACGCAGTATTTT.

This clonotype was recorded a few times. This chain joins TRBV29-1 and TRBJ1-6; D gene ambiguous. Germline-derived CDR1 and CDR2 are SQVTM and ANQGSEA. The CDR3 is 13 amino acids. The V gene lost 4 bases and the J gene lost 7 bases, with 11 bases spanning the gap. The CDR3, as DNA: TGCAGCGTTGCTACCAGGCGGAATTCACCCCTCCACTTT. Translation: CSVATRRNSPLHF.

This clonotype was seen repeatedly, ten times or more. An end of the junction does not agree with germline; a read error may underlie this. The chain joins TRBV20-1 to TRBJ2-7; D possibly corresponds to TRBD1 (6 bases). The CDR3 is 15 amino acids. Germline assignment: CDR1 DFQATT and CDR2 SNEGSKA (reference sequence). CDR3 in amino acids: CSAVDGTSSPWSSTF. The CDR3 DNA sequence: TGCAGTGCCGTGGACGGGACAAGTTCCCCCTGGAGCAGTACTTTC.

At least ten counts were recorded for this clonotype. Written as DNA, the CDR3 is TGCAGTGCTAGGTCTAAGAGTACCGGACTTGCTAGCACAGATACGCAGTATTTT. Translation gives CSARSKSTGLASTDTQYF. This rearrangement joins TRBV20-1 to TRBJ2-3, with a possible D match to TRBD2 (5 bases). The CDR3 is made up of 18 amino acids. V lost 3 bases and J lost 0, with 22 bases in between. The V gene's germline CDR1 is DFQATT and CDR2 SNEGSKA (reference sequence).

Points on this clonotype: A much larger clone differs from this one at a single base, so this may be a read error. The CDR3 is CARRPTRGSSGANVLTF. CDR3 DNA: TGTGCCCGCAGACCCACTCGTGGGAGCTCTGGGGCCAACGTCCTGACTTTC. V is TRBV28 and J is TRBJ2-6; D is perhaps TRBD2 (5 bases). This CDR3 spans 17 amino acids. Germline V lookup: CDR1 MDHEN, CDR2 SYDVKM.

This clonotype was seen repeatedly, ten times or more. V usage is TRBV7-9 and J usage is TRBJ2-5; D unclear. Germline V gene data show CDR1 as SEHNR and CDR2 as FQNEAQ (reference sequence). V was clipped by 0 bases and J by 5 bases, with 13 bases between them. CDR3 length equals 15 residues. CDR3 sequence: CASSLAHSRRETQYF. The CDR3 coding sequence is TGTGCCAGCAGCTTAGCTCACTCGCGGCGGGAGACCCAGTACTTC.

The CDR3 sequence: CASSLLQGAKNSPLHF. CDR3 nucleotide sequence: TGCGCCAGCAGCCTATTACAGGGGGCAAAAAATTCACCCCTCCACTTT. V and J are TRBV4-1 and TRBJ1-6; 9 nucleotides line up with TRBD1. Germline V lookup: CDR1 MGHRA, CDR2 YSYEKL. V was pared by 4 bases and J by 7 bases, with 8 bases of the junction left unmatched. The CDR3 is 16 amino acids.

This rearrangement joins TRBV28 to TRBJ1-5, with no clear D. Germline V lookup: CDR1 MDHEN, CDR2 SYDVKM. V gave up 5 bases and J gave up 7 bases, with 12 bases separating them. This CDR3 is built from 13 residues. The CDR3 DNA reads TGTGCCAGCAGTGAAGGGCCCGGGCAGCCCCAGCATTTT. Its protein product is CASSEGPGQPQHF.

This clonotype was seen many times. V usage is TRBV7-2 and J usage is TRBJ1-1; 7 bases match TRBD1. Germline CDR1 SGHTA, CDR2 FQGNSA. Losses at the gene ends were 3 bases for V and 3 bases for J; bases not matched to a gene: 13. The CDR3 length is 17 residues. The CDR3 nucleotides read TGTGCCAGCAGCTTCTCCGAGCCGGGACAGCAAGACACTGAAGCTTTCTTT. This sequence encodes CASSFSEPGQQDTEAFF.